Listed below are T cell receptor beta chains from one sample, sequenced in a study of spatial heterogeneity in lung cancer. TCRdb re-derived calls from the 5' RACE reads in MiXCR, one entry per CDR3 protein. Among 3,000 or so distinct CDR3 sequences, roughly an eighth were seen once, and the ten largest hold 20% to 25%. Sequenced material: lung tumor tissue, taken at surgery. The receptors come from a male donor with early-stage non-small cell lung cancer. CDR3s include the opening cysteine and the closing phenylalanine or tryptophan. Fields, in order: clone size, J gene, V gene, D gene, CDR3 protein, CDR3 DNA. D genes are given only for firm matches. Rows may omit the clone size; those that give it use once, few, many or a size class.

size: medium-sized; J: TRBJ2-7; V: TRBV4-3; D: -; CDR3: CASSLGTSGHEQYF; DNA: TGCGCCAGCAGCCTGGGGACCTCGGGCCACGAGCAGTACTTC
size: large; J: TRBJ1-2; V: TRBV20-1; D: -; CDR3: CSAGTQGDYGYTF; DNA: TGCAGTGCAGGGACCCAAGGAGACTATGGCTACACCTTC
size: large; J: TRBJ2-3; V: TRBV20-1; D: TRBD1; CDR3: CSAAGTGGTDTQYF; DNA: TGCAGTGCTGCCGGGACAGGGGGCACAGATACGCAGTATTTT
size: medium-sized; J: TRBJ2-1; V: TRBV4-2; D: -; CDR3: CASSQDGLGDISSYNEQFF; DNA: TGTGCCAGCAGCCAAGATGGGCTAGGTGATATTAGCTCCTACAATGAGCAGTTCTTC
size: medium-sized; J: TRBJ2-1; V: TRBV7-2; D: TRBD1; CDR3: CASSSRDRVEQFF; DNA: TGTGCCAGCAGCTCACGGGACAGGGTAGAGCAGTTCTTC
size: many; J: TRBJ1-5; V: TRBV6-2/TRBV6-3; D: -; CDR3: CASSYEGLSNQPQHF; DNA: TGTGCCAGCAGTTACGAAGGTCTGAGCAATCAGCCCCAGCATTTT
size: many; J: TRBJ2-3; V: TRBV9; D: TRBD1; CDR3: CASSVPGQVADTQYF; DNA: TGTGCCAGCAGCGTACCGGGACAGGTCGCAGATACGCAGTATTTT
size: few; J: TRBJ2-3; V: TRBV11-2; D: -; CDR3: CASSPGTFVSPDTQYF; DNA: TGTGCCAGCAGCCCCGGGACCTTTGTCTCTCCAGATACGCAGTATTTT
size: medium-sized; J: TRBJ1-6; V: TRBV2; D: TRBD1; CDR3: CASRERGHGNSPLHF; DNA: TGTGCCAGCAGGGAAAGGGGGCATGGTAATTCACCCCTCCACTTT
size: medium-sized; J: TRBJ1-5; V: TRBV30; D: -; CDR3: CAWSVLGGGQPQHF; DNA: TGTGCCTGGAGTGTACTAGGAGGAGGACAGCCCCAGCATTTT
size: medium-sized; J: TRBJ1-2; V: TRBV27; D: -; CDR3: CASRWSHRDGYTF; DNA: TGTGCCAGCAGATGGTCTCACCGGGATGGCTACACCTTC
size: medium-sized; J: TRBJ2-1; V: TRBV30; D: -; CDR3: CAWSVTGSYNEQFF; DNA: TGTGCCTGGAGTGTAACGGGGTCCTACAATGAGCAGTTCTTC
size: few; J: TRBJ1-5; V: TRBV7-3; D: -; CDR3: CASSAGSNQPQHF; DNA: TGTGCCAGCAGCGCAGGGTCCAATCAGCCCCAGCATTTT
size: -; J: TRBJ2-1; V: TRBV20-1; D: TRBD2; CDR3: CSARDTASGKDVNEQFF; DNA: TGCAGTGCTAGAGATACAGCTAGCGGGAAGGACGTCAATGAGCAGTTCTTC
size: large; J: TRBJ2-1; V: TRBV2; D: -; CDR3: CASSVRGDEQFF; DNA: TGTGCCAGCAGTGTCAGGGGGGATGAGCAGTTCTTC
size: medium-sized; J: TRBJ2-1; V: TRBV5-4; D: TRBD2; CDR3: CASSSSGSSYNEQFF; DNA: TGTGCCAGCAGTTCTAGCGGTAGCTCCTACAATGAGCAGTTCTTC
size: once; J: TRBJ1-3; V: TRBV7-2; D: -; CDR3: CASSPVGFGLSGNTIYF; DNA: TGTGCCAGCAGCCCCGTCGGGTTTGGCCTCTCTGGAAACACCATATATTTT
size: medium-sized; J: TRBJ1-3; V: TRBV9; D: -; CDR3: CASRAGHSGNTIYF; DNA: TGTGCCAGCAGGGCAGGACACTCTGGAAACACCATATATTTT
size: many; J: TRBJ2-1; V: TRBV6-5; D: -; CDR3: CASSRGALYNEQFF; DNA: TGTGCCAGCAGTAGGGGGGCCTTATACAATGAGCAGTTCTTC
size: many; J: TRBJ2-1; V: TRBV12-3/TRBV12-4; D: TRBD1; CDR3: CASTPGQGIYNEQFF; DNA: TGTGCCAGCACCCCCGGACAGGGGATATACAATGAGCAGTTCTTC
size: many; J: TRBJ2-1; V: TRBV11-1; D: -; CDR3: CASSLVNGGNEQFF; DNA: TGTGCCAGCAGCTTAGTAAACGGTGGGAATGAGCAGTTCTTC
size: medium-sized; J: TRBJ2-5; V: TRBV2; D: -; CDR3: CASGLPGIETQYF; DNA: TGTGCCAGCGGTCTACCGGGAATCGAGACCCAGTACTTC
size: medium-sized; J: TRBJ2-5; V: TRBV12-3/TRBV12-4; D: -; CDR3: CASSLDSGETQYF; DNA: TGTGCCAGCAGTTTAGACAGCGGAGAGACCCAGTACTTC
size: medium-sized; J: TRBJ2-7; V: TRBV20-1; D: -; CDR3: CSARDLEVQYF; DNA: TGCAGTGCTAGGGACCTCGAGGTGCAGTACTTC
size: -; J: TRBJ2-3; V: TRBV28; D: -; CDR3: CASSLALARTDTQYF; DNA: TGTGCCAGCAGTTTGGCGCTAGCAAGAACGGATACGCAGTATTTT
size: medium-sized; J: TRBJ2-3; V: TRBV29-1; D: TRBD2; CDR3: CSVQTSGRPGTDTQYF; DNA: TGCAGCGTTCAAACTAGCGGGAGGCCGGGCACAGATACGCAGTATTTT
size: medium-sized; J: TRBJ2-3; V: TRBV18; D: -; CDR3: CASSPGRADTQYF; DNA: TGTGCCAGCTCACCCGGCAGAGCAGATACGCAGTATTTT
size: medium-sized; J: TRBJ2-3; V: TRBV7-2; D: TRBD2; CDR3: CASVAGSTDTQYF; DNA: TGTGCCAGCGTAGCGGGGAGCACAGATACGCAGTATTTT
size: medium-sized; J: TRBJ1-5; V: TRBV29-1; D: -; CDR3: CSVGATDQPQHF; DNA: TGCAGCGTTGGAGCGACGGATCAGCCCCAGCATTTT
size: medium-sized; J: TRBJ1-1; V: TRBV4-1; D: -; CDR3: CASSRRDGGNTEAFF; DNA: TGCGCCAGCAGCCGGAGGGACGGCGGAAACACTGAAGCTTTCTTT
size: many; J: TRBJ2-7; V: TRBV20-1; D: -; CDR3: CSAVDIGTYEQYF; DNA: TGCAGTGCCGTAGACATAGGAACCTACGAGCAGTACTTC
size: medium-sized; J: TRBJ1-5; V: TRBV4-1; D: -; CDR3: CASSRTSNQPQHF; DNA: TGCGCCAGCAGCCGGACCAGCAATCAGCCCCAGCATTTT
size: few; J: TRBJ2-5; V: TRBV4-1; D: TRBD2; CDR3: CASSQVVAGGRDF; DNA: TGCGCCAGCAGCCAAGTGGTAGCGGGGGGCAGGGACTTC
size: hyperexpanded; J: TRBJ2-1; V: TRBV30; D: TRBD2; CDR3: CAWSPGTSGNNEQFF; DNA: TGTGCCTGGAGTCCCGGGACTAGCGGAAACAATGAGCAGTTCTTC
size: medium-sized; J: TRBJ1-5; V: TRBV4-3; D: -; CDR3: CASSQEANQPQHF; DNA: TGCGCCAGCAGCCAAGAAGCGAATCAGCCCCAGCATTTT
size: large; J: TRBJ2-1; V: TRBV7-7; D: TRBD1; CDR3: CASSSGTGAGEQFF; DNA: TGTGCCAGCAGCTCTGGGACAGGTGCGGGTGAGCAGTTCTTC
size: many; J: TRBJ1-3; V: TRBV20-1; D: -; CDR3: CSASGQAGNTIYF; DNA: TGCAGTGCTAGTGGGCAGGCTGGAAACACCATATATTTT